This entry features one T cell receptor (beta chain) sequence. Its antigen remains unidentified. Axillary draining lymph nodes of breast cancer patients supplied the node samples. This sample was included in a study of breast tumors, draining lymph nodes, adjacent tissues. Study results and caveats: Data fit most tumor T cells coming from lymph node, expanding in tumor.

CDR3 length: 15 amino acids. CDR1 is LGHNT and CDR2 is FRNRAP in the germline V gene. Trimming cost V 4 bases and J 1 base, with 13 bases left between them. One entry per CDR3 protein, called by TCRdb with MiXCR from the multiplex PCR reads. The sample shows fewer than 300,000 distinct CDR3 sequences, about 30% of them seen only once. Sequenced material: axillary lymph node tissue. This receptor was identified in a female donor with breast cancer. Some clones in this sample may be carry-over from other donors' samples. The rearrangement joins TRBV12-5 to TRBJ1-1; D remains ambiguous. This CDR3 reads CASGSWTGRNTEAFF. Here the CDR3 DNA reads TGTGCTAGTGGTTCCTGGACGGGCCGGAACACTGAAGCTTTCTTT.